The 30 T cell receptor beta chains below were found in one sample sequenced in a study of radiotherapy plus CTLA-4 blockade in lung cancer. Data came from immunoSEQ multiplex PCR; TCRdb stores just in-frame clones and leaves some out. Counted here are tens of thousands of clones, 85% to 90% occurring once; the ten biggest clones make up approximately 16%. The sample here was peripheral blood, taken from a patient treated with radiotherapy plus ipilimumab. All receptors come from a human donor with non-small cell lung cancer that progressed on radiotherapy plus ipilimumab.

This rearrangement joins TRBV9 to TRBJ2-7, with 15 bases aligning to TRBD2. Germline loops: CDR1 SGDLS, CDR2 YYNGEE. V lost 3 bases to trimming and J lost 10 bases; unmatched junction nucleotides: 5. The CDR3 totals 14 residues. The chain's CDR3 is CASSEGLAGGQQYF. Here the CDR3 DNA reads TGTGCCAGCAGCGAAGGACTAGCGGGAGGGCAACAGTACTTC.

V gene TRBV5-1 combines with J gene TRBJ2-1, with D maybe TRBD1 (6 bases). CDR1 and CDR2 (germline): SGHRS, YFSETQ. The CDR3 spans 15 residues. The ends were cut back, 4 bases at V and 0 bases at J, with 11 bases in the middle. CDR3 coding DNA: TGCGCCAGCAGCCTTACAGGGAGCTCCTACAATGAGCAGTTCTTC. Translation gives CASSLTGSSYNEQFF.

The rearrangement joins TRBV5-6 to TRBJ1-4, with D maybe TRBD1 (6 bases). The CDR3 extends over 14 amino acids. CDR1 is SGHDT and CDR2 is YYEEEE in the germline V gene. The V and J ends lost 1 base and 8 bases respectively, with 12 bases between them. The DNA for the CDR3 is TGTGCCAGCAGCTTGACCGGGGGCGAAGAAAAACTGTTTTTT. Translating gives CASSLTGGEEKLFF.

The table lists this clone with a count of one. This same CDR3 is encoded by further DNA sequences in the sample. The chain has TRBV5-1 and TRBJ2-5, with TRBD2 identical over 14 bases. The junction had 7 bases not matched to a gene; V was cut back by 2 bases and J by 4 bases. The CDR3 is made up of 17 amino acids. Germline CDR1 is SGHRS and CDR2 is YFSETQ. The CDR3, as DNA: TGCGCCAGCAGCTTTGCCCCCGGGACTAGCGGGAGAGAGACCCAGTACTTC. It is translated as CASSFAPGTSGRETQYF.

The chain recombines TRBV9 with TRBJ2-5; D is possibly TRBD1 (5 bases). The CDR3 runs to 13 residues. Trimming pared 6 bases from V and 3 bases from J, leaving 12 bases between. Germline assignment: CDR1 SGDLS and CDR2 YYNGEE. In nucleotides, the CDR3 is TGTGCCAGCAACCAGGGCTCTAAAGAGACCCAGTACTTC. Amino acid sequence: CASNQGSKETQYF.

This clone showed up just a few times. The DNA of the CDR3 is TGTGCCAGTAGCCGGACAGATGGGGGCACCGGGGAGCTGTTTTTT. Encoded protein: CASSRTDGGTGELFF. V is TRBV19 and J is TRBJ2-2, with a weak D call TRBD1 (6 bases). Germline CDR1 reads LNHDA; CDR2 reads SQIVND (reference sequence). Trimming shortened V by 6 bases and J by 4 bases, and 15 bases separated the two germline ends. CDR3 length: 15 amino acids. Using reference TRBV19 and TRBJ2-2 for the parts outside the CDR3, the full variable domain is DGGITQSPKYLFRKEGQNVTLSCEQNLNHDAMYWYRQDPGQGLRLIYYSQIVNDFQKGDIAEGYSVSREKKESFPLTVTSAQKNPTAFYLCASSRTDGGTGELFFGEGSRLTVL.

The genes are TRBV30 and TRBJ1-1; D gene ambiguous. Per the germline V gene, CDR1 is GTSNPN and CDR2 is SVGIG (reference sequence). The CDR3 runs 11 residues. V was cut by 2 bases and J by 1 base, with 2 bases left in between. The CDR3 loop reads CAWSRNTEAFF. DNA of the CDR3: TGTGCCTGGAGTAGGAACACTGAAGCTTTCTTT.

The V gene is TRBV10-3, the J gene TRBJ1-2, with TRBD1 matching over 8 bases. Per the germline V gene, CDR1 is ENHRY and CDR2 is SYGVKD. Losses at the gene ends were 4 bases for V and 6 bases for J; bases not matched to a gene: 4. The CDR3 is 13 residues long. CDR3 coding DNA: TGTGCCATCAGTGTGGACAGGGCCAATGGCTACACCTTC. Translated, it gives CAISVDRANGYTF.

The chain links TRBV7-2 to TRBJ1-5, with D tentatively TRBD1 (5 bases). The CDR3 sequence is 15 residues long. Per the germline V gene, CDR1 is SGHTA and CDR2 is FQGNSA. The V gene lost 5 bases and the J gene lost 7 bases, with 18 bases spanning the gap. Written as DNA, the CDR3 is TGTGCCAGCAGCCCTTGGCAGGGCGCCGGACAGCCCCAGCATTTT. Translated, it gives CASSPWQGAGQPQHF.

The chain employs TRBV5-1 and TRBJ1-2; D may be TRBD1 (5 bases). The V gene lost 1 base and the J gene lost 0 bases, with 10 bases spanning the gap. Germline CDR1 is SGHRS and CDR2 is YFSETQ. This CDR3 is 15 amino acids long. This CDR3 is CASSLNGGTNYGYTF. CDR3 bases: TGCGCCAGCAGCTTGAACGGGGGGACTAACTATGGCTACACCTTC.

This clone came up once. This rearrangement joins TRBV6-6 to TRBJ1-1; maybe TRBD1 (5 bases). The germline V and J ends were trimmed by 5 bases and 1 base, with 14 bases remaining between them. This CDR3 has 15 amino acids. The germline gives CDR1 MNHNY, CDR2 SVGAGI (reference sequence). The CDR3 DNA follows: TGTGCCAGCAGTACTGGGGGTATGAGGAACACTGAAGCTTTCTTT. Translated: CASSTGGMRNTEAFF.

This rearrangement joins TRBV6-4 to TRBJ2-2; 8 nucleotides align to TRBD2. V dropped 6 bases and J dropped 5; count of bases not matched to a gene: 8. This CDR3 is built from 15 residues. Germline V gene lookup returns CDR1 MRHNA and CDR2 SNTAGT. The CDR3 nucleotides are TGTGCCAGCAGCCCCAAGGCGGGAGGTACCGGGGAGCTGTTTTTT. Its translation is CASSPKAGGTGELFF.

V usage is TRBV4-1 and J usage is TRBJ1-5; 9 bases agree with TRBD1. CDR1 and CDR2 from the germline V gene are MGHRA and YSYEKL. The CDR3 is 15 amino acids. With 5 bases clipped from V and 1 base from J, the junction kept 3 bases outside the gene matches. The CDR3 region has the DNA TGCGCCAGCAGCTACGGACAGGGGAGCAATCAGCCCCAGCATTTT. It encodes CASSYGQGSNQPQHF.

This clone turned up a few times. This chain uses TRBV15 with TRBJ1-3, with D perhaps matching TRBD1 (6 bases). This CDR3 contains 13 residues. V was cut by 10 bases and J by 2 bases, with 12 bases left in between. Germline V lookup: CDR1 LNHNV, CDR2 YYDKDF (reference sequence). CDR3 region: CASRDTPGNTIYF. The CDR3 coding sequence is TGTGCCAGCCGGGACACTCCTGGAAACACCATATATTTT.

V and J are TRBV7-6 and TRBJ2-1; D might be TRBD2 (6 bases). Germline V gene lookup returns CDR1 SGHVS and CDR2 FNYEAQ. The CDR3 consists of 14 residues. V was pared by 5 bases and J by 7 bases, with 15 bases between. The CDR3 loop reads CASSASDGSNEQFF. CDR3 coding DNA: TGTGCCAGCAGCGCCTCGGACGGGAGTAATGAGCAGTTCTTC. Supplemented by reference TRBV7-6 and TRBJ2-1, the full variable domain reads GAGVSQSPRYKVTKRGQDVALRCDPISGHVSLYWYRQALGQGPEFLTYFNYEAQQDKSGLPNDRFSAERPEGSISTLTIQRTEQRDSAMYRCASSASDGSNEQFFGPGTRLTVL.

This chain links TRBV6-4 with TRBJ2-7, with 8 positions matching TRBD2. CDR3 size: 15 residues. V lost 2 bases and J lost 4; bases outside the gene matches: 7. Germline assignment: CDR1 MRHNA and CDR2 SNTAGT. CDR3 amino acids: CASSDLAGGIYEQYF. The CDR3 DNA reads TGTGCCAGCAGTGACCTAGCGGGCGGAATATACGAGCAGTACTTC.

CDR3 sequence: CASSESGLAGDTQYF. The CDR3 nucleotides read TGTGCCAGCAGTGAATCTGGCCTAGCGGGGGATACGCAGTATTTT. The chain combines TRBV2 with TRBJ2-3; 9 positions match TRBD2. Trimming took 2 bases from V and 6 from J; bases not matched to a gene: 6. The germline CDR1 and CDR2 sequences are SNHLY and FYNNEI. There are 15 residues in the CDR3.

The V gene is TRBV18, the J gene TRBJ2-7; D is unresolved. This CDR3 has 12 residues. Trimming cost V 3 bases and J 3 bases, with 6 bases left between them. Per the germline V gene, CDR1 is KGHSH and CDR2 is LQKENI. CDR3 nucleotides: TGTGCCAGCTCACCGTACAGCTACGAGCAGTACTTC. This encodes CASSPYSYEQYF.

The chain employs TRBV11-3 and TRBJ2-3; unclear D gene. CDR1 is SGHNT, CDR2 YENEEA, per germline. Trimming stripped 3 bases from V and 6 bases from J, with 10 bases between. The CDR3 totals 13 residues. CDR3 nucleotide sequence: TGTGCCAGCAGCTTTATCGGGTTGGATACGCAGTATTTT. Its translation: CASSFIGLDTQYF.

The chain carries TRBV5-1 and TRBJ2-7; possibly TRBD1 for D (5 bases). Trimming cost V 4 bases and J 1 base, with 21 bases left between them. CDR1 and CDR2 from the germline V gene are SGHRS and YFSETQ. The CDR3 sequence is 17 residues long. The CDR3 protein is CASSQRPPQAPSYEQYF. The CDR3 DNA is TGCGCCAGCAGCCAACGACCCCCACAGGCCCCATCCTACGAGCAGTACTTC.

This chain connects TRBV5-4 to TRBJ2-3; possibly TRBD1 or TRBD2 for D (7 bases each). There are 16 residues in the CDR3. CDR1 SGHNT and CDR2 YYREEE come from the germline V gene (reference sequence). With 4 bases removed from V and 0 bases from J, the gap between germline ends came to 15 bases. The CDR3 loop is CASSQGGARSTDTQYF. The CDR3 nucleotides are TGTGCCAGCAGCCAGGGGGGGGCCCGAAGCACAGATACGCAGTATTTT.

The chain links TRBV11-3 to TRBJ2-3; 13 bases match TRBD2. V lost 3 bases, J lost 3 bases, and 6 bases stayed unmatched. The CDR3 has 17 residues. Germline V CDR1 and CDR2: SGHNT, YENEEA. The CDR3 nucleotides read TGTGCCAGCAGCTTTAAGGGACTAGCGGGGTGGACAGATACGCAGTATTTT. This encodes CASSFKGLAGWTDTQYF.

V usage is TRBV11-3 and J usage is TRBJ2-1; TRBD2 matches 10 bases. V lost 5 bases, J lost 10 bases, and 11 bases stayed unmatched. The CDR3 consists of 15 residues. In germline, CDR1 is SGHNT, CDR2 YENEEA. DNA of the CDR3: TGTGCCAGCAGCGGAGGTCTAGCGGGAGTGGGGGAGCAGTTCTTC. This gives the protein CASSGGLAGVGEQFF.

This chain links TRBV9 with TRBJ1-5; no clear D gene. CDR1 is SGDLS and CDR2 is YYNGEE in the germline V gene. The CDR3 contains 13 residues. V was pared by 0 bases and J by 2 bases, with 3 bases between. The CDR3 sequence is CASSVAGNQPQHF. Written as DNA, the CDR3 is TGTGCCAGCAGCGTAGCGGGCAATCAGCCCCAGCATTTT.

The CDR3 spells CSAKRVETQYF. CDR3 nucleotides: TGCAGTGCTAAAAGGGTTGAGACCCAGTACTTC. V and J are TRBV20-1 and TRBJ2-5, with D hard to call. The CDR3 covers 11 residues. V was cut by 4 bases and J by 5 bases, with 8 bases left in between. Germline loops: CDR1 DFQATT, CDR2 SNEGSKA (reference sequence).

The chain is built from TRBV7-6 and TRBJ2-7; the D gene could be TRBD1 or TRBD2 (5 bases each). Germline CDR1 and CDR2: SGHVS and FNYEAQ. The CDR3 contains 15 residues. V lost 5 bases to trimming and J lost 5 bases, with 19 bases between them. The CDR3 sequence: CASSQGHSLGHEQYF. Here the CDR3 DNA reads TGTGCCAGCAGCCAGGGCCACTCCTTGGGACACGAGCAGTACTTC. The full variable domain, its missing parts supplied by reference TRBV7-6 and TRBJ2-7, is GAGVSQSPRYKVTKRGQDVALRCDPISGHVSLYWYRQALGQGPEFLTYFNYEAQQDKSGLPNDRFSAERPEGSISTLTIQRTEQRDSAMYRCASSQGHSLGHEQYFGPGTRLTVT.

J is TRBJ2-2 and V is TRBV7-9; 7 bases are shared with TRBD2. The J segment lost 3 bases and the V segment lost 2 bases, leaving 9 bases of the junction unmatched. The CDR3 has 17 amino acids. Germline lookup yields CDR1 SEHNR and CDR2 FQNEAQ (reference sequence). CDR3 sequence reads: CASSLSIGGSYTGELFF. The DNA for the CDR3 is TGTGCCAGCAGCTTATCTATCGGGGGGTCGTACACCGGGGAGCTGTTTTTT.

V is TRBV2 and J is TRBJ2-2; 9 nucleotides match TRBD2. Trimming at V came to 7 bases and at J to 0 bases, leaving 6 bases not matched to a gene. CDR1 is SNHLY, CDR2 FYNNEI, per germline. The CDR3 extends over 16 amino acids. The CDR3 reads CASNHLAGTNTGELFF. The CDR3 DNA reads TGTGCCAGCAACCACCTAGCGGGGACGAACACCGGGGAGCTGTTTTTT.

The genes are TRBV13 and TRBJ2-7; weak D call: TRBD2 (7 bases). The CDR3 extends over 15 amino acids. The V end was cut by 7 bases, the J end by 4 bases, with 20 bases between. Per the germline V gene, CDR1 is PRHDT and CDR2 is FYEKMQ (reference sequence). CDR3 sequence (DNA): TGTGCCAGCACCATAGGGGGGGGTTTCGGGTACGAGCAGTACTTC. Amino acids: CASTIGGGFGYEQYF.

This chain links TRBV2 with TRBJ1-5; D possibly corresponds to TRBD1 (6 bases). CDR3 size: 14 residues. V was pared by 8 bases and J by 4 bases, with 15 bases between. Germline V CDR1 and CDR2: SNHLY, FYNNEI. CDR3 DNA: TGTGCCAGCCAGGGCCTGGACAGAAATCAGCCCCAGCATTTT. It yields the protein CASQGLDRNQPQHF. The whole variable domain, remainder taken from reference TRBV2 and TRBJ1-5, is EPEVTQTPSHQVTQMGQEVILRCVPISNHLYFYWYRQILGQKVEFLVSFYNNEISEKSEIFDDQFSVERPDGSNFTLKIRSTKLEDSAMYFCASQGLDRNQPQHFGDGTRLSIL.